This T cell receptor beta chain is from a study of identical twins. Whole-study results and caveats: Models underestimated TCR alpha sharing (out-of-frame) in monozygotic twins. Insertions were fewer in abundant cord blood beta clonotypes, whereas memory repertoires showed none of this pattern. When twins shared out-of-frame alpha sequences, those sequences had excess low generation probability.

TCRdb analysed the 5' RACE reads with MiXCR anew, one entry per CDR3 protein. Of roughly 280,000 distinct CDR3 sequences in the sample, roughly 9.7% were seen once. Only a few counts were recorded for this clonotype. As yet, its antigen is unknown. This same sample was also taken into another study, of yellow fever vaccine responses in identical twins.

Input material: CD8+ T cells sorted from blood. The clonotype was recovered from a young woman in good health.

The CDR3 DNA reads TGTGCCAGCAGCCAATTTCGGGGGGTGAACACTGAAGCTTTCTTT. Residues: CASSQFRGVNTEAFF. The chain joins TRBV7-9 to TRBJ1-1, with a tentative D call TRBD1 (5 bases). Germline assignment: CDR1 SEHNR and CDR2 FQNEAQ (reference sequence). Trimming shortened V by 5 bases and J by 0 bases, and 13 bases separated the two germline ends. This CDR3 contains 15 residues.